The 22 T cell receptor beta chains below were found in one sample sequenced in a study of T cell responses to AZD1222 COVID-19 vaccine. Profiled with immunoSEQ multiplex PCR; TCRdb holds only in-frame clones, not every one. The sample includes 200,000 or so clones, roughly 93% of them seen just once. Sequences were derived from peripheral blood, sampled on day 0 of AZD1222 vaccination. These receptors were taken from an adult in good health.

The V gene is TRBV25-1, the J gene TRBJ2-5, with TRBD1 identical over 7 bases. This CDR3 has 15 amino acids. From germline, CDR1 is MGHDK and CDR2 SYGVNS. J gave up 4 bases and V 3 bases, and 8 bases lay outside the gene matches. The CDR3 DNA reads as TGTGCCAGCAGTGACAGGACAGGTCTGCGAGAGACCCAGTACTTC. Protein product: CASSDRTGLRETQYF.

The chain joins TRBV7-9 to TRBJ2-1; 8 nucleotides match TRBD2. Trimming at V came to 2 bases and at J to 6 bases, leaving 9 bases not matched to a gene. The CDR3 length is 16 residues. CDR1 SEHNR and CDR2 FQNEAQ come from the germline V gene (reference sequence). CDR3 region: CASSLSGLAAPNEQFF. DNA for the CDR3: TGTGCCAGCAGCTTATCCGGACTAGCAGCCCCCAATGAGCAGTTCTTC.

The V gene is TRBV28, the J gene TRBJ2-6; D ambiguous. Germline V gene lookup returns CDR1 MDHEN and CDR2 SYDVKM. The V gene lost 3 bases and the J gene lost 2 bases, with 8 bases spanning the gap. The CDR3 runs to 15 residues. Here the CDR3 reads CASSFVRAGANVLTF. The DNA for the CDR3 is TGTGCCAGCAGTTTCGTTCGGGCTGGGGCCAACGTCCTGACTTTC.

This chain uses TRBV21-1 with TRBJ1-5; TRBD1, the table's D call, was not compared with the DNA. TRBV21-1 is deemed a pseudogene. CDR3 size: 15 residues. The CDR3 region has the DNA TGTGCCAGCAGCAAAGCTGGCCAGAGCAATCAGCCCCAGCATTTT. Translation: CASSKAGQSNQPQHF.

The rearrangement links TRBV14 to TRBJ2-3, with 11 bases matching TRBD2. V lost 4 bases, J lost 4 bases, and 7 bases stayed unmatched. The CDR3 covers 16 residues. Germline V gives CDR1 SGHDN, CDR2 FVKESK. CDR3 sequence: CASSPLAGDQADTQYF. CDR3 sequence (DNA): TGTGCCAGCAGCCCACTAGCGGGAGATCAGGCAGATACGCAGTATTTT.

CDR3 DNA: TGTGCCAGCAGTCTAGACCGGGCACGCCAGCCCCAGCATTTT. As protein: CASSLDRARQPQHF. The V call is TRBV28, the J call TRBJ1-5; no firm D call. Trimming took off 5 bases at V and 7 bases at J, with 15 bases between the two ends. CDR1 is MDHEN and CDR2 is SYDVKM in the germline V gene. The CDR3 covers 14 residues.

This clone was counted once. The gene calls are TRBV3-1 (or the pseudogene TRBV3-2) and TRBJ2-1, with 9 positions matching TRBD2. CDR1 and CDR2 (germline): LGHDT, YNNKEL (reference sequence). This CDR3 is 17 amino acids long. J was trimmed by 8 bases and V by 1 base; bases with no gene match: 12. In DNA form, the CDR3 reads TGTGCCAGCAGCCAAGTGACTAGCGGAGAACATAGGTATGAGCAGTTCTTC. Residues: CASSQVTSGEHRYEQFF.

The chain uses TRBV13 and TRBJ1-6; D gene ambiguous. The CDR3 length is 14 residues. V gave up 0 bases and J gave up 7 bases, with 7 bases separating them. Germline V lookup: CDR1 PRHDT, CDR2 FYEKMQ (reference sequence). The DNA of the CDR3 is TGTGCCAGCAGCTTAGGGCGGCCCAATTCACCCCTCCACTTT. This translates into CASSLGRPNSPLHF.

This chain connects TRBV2 to TRBJ1-4; 9 bases map to TRBD1. CDR1 and CDR2 from the germline V gene are SNHLY and FYNNEI. This CDR3 spans 14 amino acids. The trim removed 6 bases at V and 7 bases at J, leaving 6 bases unmatched. CDR3 loop: CASSVDRGPEKLFF. CDR3 nucleotide sequence: TGTGCCAGCAGCGTGGACAGGGGCCCTGAAAAACTGTTTTTT. Combining the CDR3 with reference TRBV2 and TRBJ1-4 gives the whole variable domain EPEVTQTPSHQVTQMGQEVILRCVPISNHLYFYWYRQILGQKVEFLVSFYNNEISEKSEIFDDQFSVERPDGSNFTLKIRSTKLEDSAMYFCASSVDRGPEKLFFGSGTQLSVL.

The chain recombines TRBV5-5 with TRBJ2-2, with 7 bases aligning to TRBD1. Looked up from germline, CDR1 is SGHKS and CDR2 is YYEKEE (reference sequence). J was trimmed by 6 bases and V by 2 bases; bases with no gene match: 1. The CDR3 runs 13 residues. The CDR3 loop is CASSFGTAGELFF. In DNA, the CDR3 is TGTGCCAGCAGCTTCGGGACAGCCGGGGAGCTGTTTTTT. Together with reference TRBV5-5 and TRBJ2-2, the CDR3 gives the full variable domain: DAGVTQSPTHLIKTRGQQVTLRCSPISGHKSVSWYQQVLGQGPQFIFQYYEKEERGRGNFPDRFSARQFPNYSSELNVNALLLGDSALYLCASSFGTAGELFFGEGSRLTVL.

This clone came up once. The chain employs TRBV10-3 and TRBJ1-1; no clear D. There are 14 residues in the CDR3. Germline CDR1 reads ENHRY; CDR2 reads SYGVKD. V shed 6 bases and J shed 4 bases, with 15 bases lying between them. The CDR3 DNA is TGTGCCATCAGGGCCTCAGGTGGCGGCACTGAAGCTTTCTTT. Its protein product is CAIRASGGGTEAFF.

J is TRBJ2-5 and V is TRBV5-4; D uncertain. The CDR3 contains 15 residues. V was shortened by 4 bases and J by 0 bases, with 13 bases between the two germline ends. CDR1 and CDR2 from the germline V gene are SGHNT and YYREEE (reference sequence). CDR3 protein: CASSQQNGNQETQYF. The CDR3 region has the DNA TGTGCCAGCAGCCAACAGAATGGGAACCAAGAGACCCAGTACTTC.

The chain is built from TRBV19 and TRBJ2-2, with D possibly matching TRBD1 (6 bases). The CDR3 extends over 15 amino acids. The germline V and J ends were trimmed by 5 bases and 1 base, with 11 bases remaining between them. Germline V CDR1 and CDR2: LNHDA, SQIVND (reference sequence). The CDR3 sequence is CASSPRGMNTGELFF. CDR3 nucleotides: TGTGCCAGTAGTCCGAGGGGGATGAACACCGGGGAGCTGTTTTTT.

This chain uses TRBV6-2 or TRBV6-3 with TRBJ2-5; D tentatively reads TRBD1 or TRBD2 (5 bases each). Trimming stripped 6 bases from V and 5 bases from J, with 22 bases between. Germline assignment: CDR1 MNHEY and CDR2 SVGEGT. The CDR3 contains 16 residues. The CDR3 spells CASRPPGALRRETQYF. CDR3 DNA: TGTGCCAGCAGACCTCCCGGGGCTCTCAGAAGGGAGACCCAGTACTTC.

This chain uses TRBV7-3 with TRBJ2-7; TRBD1 might be the D (5 bases). Trimming removed 5 bases at V and 0 bases at J, with 11 bases between. The CDR3 runs 14 residues. Germline V gene sequence: CDR1 SGHTA, CDR2 FQGTGA. CDR3: CASSPGRASYEQYF. CDR3 nucleotide sequence: TGTGCCAGCAGCCCCGGCAGGGCCTCCTACGAGCAGTACTTC.

The sample holds one count of this clone. CDR3 region: CSGSLAGANEQFF. DNA for the CDR3: TGCAGCGGATCACTAGCGGGAGCCAATGAGCAGTTCTTC. The gene calls are TRBV29-1 and TRBJ2-1; TRBD2 agrees at 11 bases. The CDR3 runs to 13 residues. V trimming: 7 bases; J trimming: 6 bases; junction bases outside the gene matches: 5. CDR1 is SQVTM and CDR2 is ANQGSEA in the germline V gene.

V gene TRBV10-2 combines with J gene TRBJ2-7, with D possibly matching TRBD1 (6 bases). CDR3 size: 15 residues. V lost 3 bases, J lost 2 bases, and 14 bases lay in between. Germline V gene sequence: CDR1 WSHSY, CDR2 SAAADI. This chain's CDR3 is CASSEPGEKAYEQYF. CDR3 DNA: TGCGCCAGCAGTGAACCAGGGGAAAAGGCCTACGAGCAGTACTTC.

This rearrangement joins TRBV11-2 to TRBJ2-7; 12 positions match TRBD2. The CDR3 extends over 15 amino acids. Looked up from germline, CDR1 is SGHAT and CDR2 is FQNNGV. V lost 4 bases to trimming and J lost 1 base; unmatched junction nucleotides: 2. The CDR3 reads CASSSTSGRSYEQYF. The CDR3 nucleotides are TGTGCCAGCAGCTCAACTAGCGGGAGGTCCTACGAGCAGTACTTC.

To note about this clone: At one of its ends the junction is not consistent with the germline gene, which may arise from a read error. This sequence joins TRBV10-3 and TRBJ2-3, with a weak D call TRBD1 (6 bases). Germline V gene lookup returns CDR1 ENHRY and CDR2 SYGVKD. This CDR3 has 13 amino acids. DNA for the CDR3: TGTGCCGTCAGGGGCCAGAGCACAGATACGCAGTATTTT. Translated: CAVRGQSTDTQYF.

CDR3: CASSFGEEAFF. CDR3 sequence (DNA): TGTGCCAGCAGCTTTGGAGAAGAAGCTTTCTTT. The chain carries TRBV13 and TRBJ1-1; no firm D call. Per germline, CDR1 PRHDT and CDR2 FYEKMQ (reference sequence). Trimming pared 3 bases from V and 8 bases from J, leaving 7 bases between. The CDR3 has 11 residues.

In its sample, this clone was seen once. Distinct nucleotide sequences in the sample also encode this CDR3. The chain is built from TRBV3-1 (or the pseudogene TRBV3-2) and TRBJ1-1; a weak D match, TRBD1 (6 bases). Trimming took 0 bases from V and 4 from J, leaving 6 bases between them. Germline CDR1 and CDR2: LGHDT and YNNKEL (reference sequence). The CDR3 is 13 amino acids. CDR3 coding DNA: TGTGCCAGCAGCCAAGACAGGGGCACTGAAGCTTTCTTT. Its protein product is CASSQDRGTEAFF.

The chain recombines TRBV25-1 with TRBJ1-1; 7 positions agree with TRBD1. The germline gives CDR1 MGHDK, CDR2 SYGVNS. This CDR3 has 13 amino acids. V shed 3 bases, J shed 8 bases, and the junction held 6 bases outside the gene matches. Here the CDR3 reads CASSEGDREEAFF. CDR3 nucleotide sequence: TGTGCCAGCAGTGAGGGAGACAGGGAAGAAGCTTTCTTT.